One sample yielded the 14 T cell receptor beta chains listed below, sequenced in a study of early stage breast cancer tumors. The data were produced by immunoSEQ multiplex PCR, yet TCRdb's version contains in-frame clones alone and is incomplete. The sample yields 51,000 or so clones, 75% to 85% seen once. The sequencing input was blood. These receptors came from a person aged 45-60 years with breast cancer.

V usage is TRBV28 and J usage is TRBJ1-2, with D hard to call. Deletions cut 5 bases from V and 0 bases from J, with 7 bases between. CDR1 and CDR2 from the germline V gene are MDHEN and SYDVKM. The CDR3 contains 13 residues. The CDR3 reads CASSEHTNYGYTF. The CDR3 DNA reads as TGTGCCAGCAGTGAGCATACTAACTATGGCTACACCTTC.

The rearrangement links TRBV18 to TRBJ1-5; weak D call: TRBD1 (5 bases). This CDR3 spans 13 amino acids. Germline V CDR1 and CDR2: KGHSH, LQKENI. The V gene lost 5 bases and the J gene lost 3 bases, with 8 bases spanning the gap. The DNA for the CDR3 is TGTGCCAGCTCAACAGGAGCCAATCAGCCCCAGCATTTT. This gives the protein CASSTGANQPQHF.

The chain recombines TRBV7-9 with TRBJ2-3; D is ambiguous. Trimming removed 1 base from V and 0 bases from J, with 11 bases in between. The CDR3 is 16 residues long. Germline lookup yields CDR1 SEHNR and CDR2 FQNEAQ (reference sequence). The CDR3 nucleotides read TGTGCCAGCAGCTTAGAGGGTTATACTAGCACAGATACGCAGTATTTT. It encodes CASSLEGYTSTDTQYF. Drawing the rest from reference TRBV7-9 and TRBJ2-3, the complete variable domain is DTGVSQNPRHKITKRGQNVTFRCDPISEHNRLYWYRQTLGQGPEFLTYFQNEAQLEKSRLLSDRFSAERPKGSFSTLEIQRTEQGDSAMYLCASSLEGYTSTDTQYFGPGTRLTVL.

The V gene is TRBV7-2, the J gene TRBJ2-1; possible D gene TRBD2, 5 bases. Trimming pared 1 base from V and 2 bases from J, leaving 6 bases between. CDR1 SGHTA and CDR2 FQGNSA come from the germline V gene. There are 14 residues in the CDR3. The CDR3 reads CASSLGTAYNEQFF. CDR3 nucleotide sequence: TGTGCCAGCAGCTTAGGGACTGCCTACAATGAGCAGTTCTTC. The variable domain in full, completed from reference TRBV7-2 and TRBJ2-1, reads GAGVSQSPSNKVTEKGKDVELRCDPISGHTALYWYRQSLGQGLEFLIYFQGNSAPDKSGLPSDRFSAERTGGSVSTLTIQRTQQEDSAVYLCASSLGTAYNEQFFGPGTRLTVL.

The CDR3 DNA sequence: TGTGCCATCAGCCGGACAGAGGGCGGGGAGCTGTTTTTT. As protein: CAISRTEGGELFF. This sequence joins TRBV10-3 and TRBJ2-2; a possible D gene is TRBD1 (6 bases). Trimming shortened V by 6 bases and J by 7 bases, and 12 bases separated the two germline ends. This CDR3 is 13 amino acids long. Germline CDR1 ENHRY, CDR2 SYGVKD.

The V and J genes are TRBV19 and TRBJ2-4; 9 bases align to TRBD2. V shed 5 bases and J 8 bases; nucleotides not matched to a gene: 4. The CDR3 is made up of 13 amino acids. Germline V lookup: CDR1 LNHDA, CDR2 SQIVND (reference sequence). CDR3 DNA: TGTGCCAGTAGTGTAGCGGGAGCGCACATTCAGTACTTC. Translation: CASSVAGAHIQYF.

This clone was detected only once. Written as DNA, the CDR3 is TGTGCCAGTAAGGAGGACGGAAAGAACACTGAAGCTTTCTTT. Its protein is CASKEDGKNTEAFF. This chain uses TRBV19 with TRBJ1-1; D gene unclear. The CDR3 contains 14 residues. V was clipped by 7 bases and J by 1 base, with 13 bases between them. The germline V gene has CDR1 LNHDA and CDR2 SQIVND (reference sequence).

A single count supports this clone. The V and J genes are TRBV6-1 and TRBJ2-7; 9 bases fit TRBD1. This CDR3 has 15 residues. J lost 0 bases, V lost 0 bases, and 0 bases had no gene match. CDR1 and CDR2 from the germline V gene are MNHNS and SASEGT. CDR3 residues: CASSEATGGSYEQYF. The DNA for the CDR3 is TGTGCCAGCAGTGAAGCGACAGGGGGCTCCTACGAGCAGTACTTC.

V usage is TRBV18 and J usage is TRBJ1-1, with 8 positions matching TRBD1. Germline V gene sequence: CDR1 KGHSH, CDR2 LQKENI. This CDR3 is 14 amino acids long. J gave up 1 base and V 4 bases, and 2 bases lay outside the gene matches. DNA for the CDR3: TGTGCCAGCTCACGCCAGGGGGCGAACACTGAAGCTTTCTTT. Amino acids: CASSRQGANTEAFF.

The sample holds a few counts of this clone. The rearrangement joins TRBV29-1 to TRBJ1-5; D remains ambiguous. This CDR3 contains 12 residues. V was pared by 7 bases and J by 5 bases, with 12 bases between. Germline assignment: CDR1 SQVTM and CDR2 ANQGSEA. The chain's CDR3 is CSAGNQDQPQHF. The CDR3, as DNA: TGCAGCGCGGGGAACCAGGATCAGCCCCAGCATTTT.

The chain uses TRBV6-1 and TRBJ1-2; D gene ambiguous. Deletions cut 5 bases from V and 5 bases from J, with 6 bases between. Germline CDR1 reads MNHNS; CDR2 reads SASEGT. The length of the CDR3 is 11 residues. DNA of the CDR3: TGTGCCAGCAGTCGGGAATATGGCTACACCTTC. This translates into CASSREYGYTF.

This clone was detected once. The chain couples TRBV28 to TRBJ2-4; D is possibly TRBD1 (6 bases). Trimming removed 6 bases at V and 8 bases at J, with 20 bases between. From germline, CDR1 is MDHEN and CDR2 SYDVKM. This CDR3 contains 15 residues. The CDR3 here is CASSPGDTQRYIQYF. The CDR3 DNA follows: TGTGCCAGCAGCCCCGGGGACACTCAAAGGTACATTCAGTACTTC.

The rearrangement uses TRBV7-8 and TRBJ1-3; unclear D gene. V lost 2 bases, J lost 0 bases, and 5 bases lay in between. The CDR3 is 14 amino acids. The germline V gene encodes CDR1 SGHVS and CDR2 FQNEAQ. The CDR3: CASSLLNSGNTIYF. CDR3 DNA sequence: TGTGCCAGCAGCTTACTCAACTCTGGAAACACCATATATTTT.

This clone was counted between two and nine times. The genes are TRBV18 and TRBJ2-7, with D possibly matching TRBD1 (6 bases). Trimming shortened V by 6 bases and J by 3 bases, and 12 bases separated the two germline ends. Germline V lookup: CDR1 KGHSH, CDR2 LQKENI. The CDR3 spans 13 residues. The CDR3 DNA follows: TGTGCCAGCTCGCAGGGGACACACTACGAGCAGTACTTC. It codes for CASSQGTHYEQYF.